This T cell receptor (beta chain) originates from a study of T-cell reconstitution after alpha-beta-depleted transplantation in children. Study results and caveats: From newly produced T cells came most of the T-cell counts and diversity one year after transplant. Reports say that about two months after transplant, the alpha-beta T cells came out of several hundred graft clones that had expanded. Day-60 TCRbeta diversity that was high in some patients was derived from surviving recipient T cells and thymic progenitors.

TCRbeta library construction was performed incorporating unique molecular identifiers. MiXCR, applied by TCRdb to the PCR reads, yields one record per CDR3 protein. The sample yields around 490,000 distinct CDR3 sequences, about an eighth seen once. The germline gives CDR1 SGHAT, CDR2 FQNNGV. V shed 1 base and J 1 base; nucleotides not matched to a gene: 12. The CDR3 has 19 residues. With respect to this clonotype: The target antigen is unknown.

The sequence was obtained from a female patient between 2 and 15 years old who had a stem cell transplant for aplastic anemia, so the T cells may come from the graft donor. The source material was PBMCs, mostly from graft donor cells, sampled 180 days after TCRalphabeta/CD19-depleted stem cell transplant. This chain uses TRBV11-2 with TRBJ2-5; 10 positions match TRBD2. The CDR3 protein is CASSLGRERSGRAQETQYF. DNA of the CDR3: TGTGCCAGCAGCTTAGGACGGGAACGGAGCGGGAGGGCCCAAGAGACCCAGTACTTC.